The T cell receptor beta chain described here comes from a study of CD8+CD57+ T cells in acquired aplastic anemia. Overall study context: Isolated CD4+ and CD8+ cells, once sorted, yielded DNA averaging roughly 3.2 ug. CD4+ reads averaged around 10 million in healthy donors.

The use of genomic DNA as template underpinned the TCR beta VDJ and CDR3 profiling. TCRdb processed the reads anew with MiXCR; each CDR3 protein has one entry. The table includes about 420,000 distinct CDR3 sequences, 60% to 80% detected once. Trimming took 5 bases from V and 4 from J, leaving 18 bases between them. The CDR3 is 16 residues long. The germline V gene has CDR1 LNHDA and CDR2 SQIVND (reference sequence). In this sample, this clonotype turned up once. Its cognate antigen is unknown. General observations from the study: The same twenty-nine CD8+ CDR3 sequences occurred in patients and in controls.

The chain joins TRBV19 to TRBJ1-5; no definite D call. Source material: sorted CD4+, CD8+, or CD8+CD57+ T cells (not recorded which) from PBMCs. This clonotype was sampled from a human donor in good health, serving as a control. CDR3 residues: CASSLRWTEGNQPQHF. The CDR3 nucleotides read TGTGCCAGTAGTCTGAGATGGACCGAAGGGAATCAGCCCCAGCATTTT.